This is a list of T cell receptor beta chains from one sample in a study of blood T cell repertoires in COVID-19. This table comes from immunoSEQ multiplex PCR, and its TCRdb copy is limited to in-frame clones, with some not included. The data show a few hundred thousand clones, about 85% seen once. The material sequenced was peripheral blood. The receptors were sampled from a man aged 55-75 years with acute or convalescent COVID-19. The CDR3 runs from the conserved cysteine through the conserved F or W. Each record gives: D gene, J gene, clone size, CDR3 length, V gene, CDR3 DNA, CDR3 protein. A D gene is named only where the DNA matches it firmly. Clone size appears in some rows only: once, few, many, or a class for an expanded clone.

D gene: .; J gene: TRBJ1-6; clone size: once; CDR3 length: 14; V gene: TRBV18; CDR3 DNA: TGTGCCAGCTCACCACCTTTCGGGAATTCACCCCTCCACTTT; CDR3 protein: CASSPPFGNSPLHF
D gene: TRBD1; J gene: TRBJ2-2; clone size: .; CDR3 length: 14; V gene: TRBV2; CDR3 DNA: TGTGCCACCCGACAGGGGGCCAACACCGGGGAGCTGTTTTTT; CDR3 protein: CATRQGANTGELFF
D gene: .; J gene: TRBJ2-5; clone size: .; CDR3 length: 13; V gene: TRBV19; CDR3 DNA: TGTGCCAGTAGTATCAGGTACCAAGAGACCCAGTACTTC; CDR3 protein: CASSIRYQETQYF
D gene: TRBD1; J gene: TRBJ2-2; clone size: .; CDR3 length: 15; V gene: TRBV7-9; CDR3 DNA: TGTGCCAGCAGCTCCCGGACAGGGGACCACGGGGAGCTGTTTTTT; CDR3 protein: CASSSRTGDHGELFF
D gene: TRBD2; J gene: TRBJ2-2; clone size: .; CDR3 length: 18; V gene: TRBV5-6; CDR3 DNA: TGTGCCAGCAGCCGGATGACTAGCGGGAGAAGAGAGGGCGGGGAGCTGTTTTTT; CDR3 protein: CASSRMTSGRREGGELFF
D gene: .; J gene: TRBJ1-1; clone size: .; CDR3 length: 13; V gene: TRBV19; CDR3 DNA: TGTGCCAGTAGTATAGTAGGGGGTGGTGAAGCTTTCTTT; CDR3 protein: CASSIVGGGEAFF
D gene: TRBD1; J gene: TRBJ2-2; clone size: once; CDR3 length: 15; V gene: TRBV6-5; CDR3 DNA: TGTGCCAGCAAGCCCCAGGGACAGGGAACCGGGGAGCTGTTTTTT; CDR3 protein: CASKPQGQGTGELFF
D gene: .; J gene: TRBJ1-1; clone size: .; CDR3 length: 19; V gene: TRBV12-5; CDR3 DNA: TGTGCTAGTGGTTTGGTATCAGGTTTGCCAGACCTTCATGGCACTGAAGCTTTCTTT; CDR3 protein: CASGLVSGLPDLHGTEAFF
D gene: .; J gene: TRBJ2-1; clone size: .; CDR3 length: 15; V gene: TRBV5-4; CDR3 DNA: TGTGCCAGTTCCAACCAGGTCTCCCTTTACAATGAGCAGTTCTTC; CDR3 protein: CASSNQVSLYNEQFF
D gene: .; J gene: TRBJ2-3; clone size: .; CDR3 length: 15; V gene: TRBV5-5; CDR3 DNA: TGTGCCAGCAGCGCCTCTAGCTATGACACAGATACGCAGTATTTT; CDR3 protein: CASSASSYDTDTQYF
D gene: TRBD1; J gene: TRBJ2-3; clone size: .; CDR3 length: 14; V gene: TRBV2; CDR3 DNA: TGTGCCAGCAGCCAGGGACAGTTTACAGATACGCAGTATTTT; CDR3 protein: CASSQGQFTDTQYF
D gene: TRBD1; J gene: TRBJ2-3; clone size: .; CDR3 length: 14; V gene: TRBV28; CDR3 DNA: TGTGCCAGCAGTTGGGGACAGAACACAGATACGCAGTATTTT; CDR3 protein: CASSWGQNTDTQYF
D gene: TRBD1; J gene: TRBJ2-2; clone size: .; CDR3 length: 14; V gene: TRBV6-5; CDR3 DNA: TGTGCCATCTACCGGGACAGGGGGGCCGGGGAGCTGTTTTTT; CDR3 protein: CAIYRDRGAGELFF
D gene: TRBD1; J gene: TRBJ2-3; clone size: few; CDR3 length: 13; V gene: TRBV10-3; CDR3 DNA: TGTGCCATCATGGCCGCAGGGGGAGATACGCAGTATTTT; CDR3 protein: CAIMAAGGDTQYF
D gene: TRBD2; J gene: TRBJ2-3; clone size: .; CDR3 length: 16; V gene: TRBV5-1; CDR3 DNA: TGCGCCAGCGCTCACGGGAGGAGCACTAGCACAGATACGCAGTATTTT; CDR3 protein: CASAHGRSTSTDTQYF
D gene: TRBD1; J gene: TRBJ1-2; clone size: once; CDR3 length: 13; V gene: TRBV12-3/TRBV12-4; CDR3 DNA: TGTGCCAGCAGTTCCAGACAGGGACATGGCTACACCTTC; CDR3 protein: CASSSRQGHGYTF
D gene: TRBD2; J gene: TRBJ2-7; clone size: .; CDR3 length: 17; V gene: TRBV7-2; CDR3 DNA: TGTGCCAGCAGCTTAGTTTCGGCTAGCGGAGGATCCTACGAGCAGTACTTC; CDR3 protein: CASSLVSASGGSYEQYF
D gene: .; J gene: TRBJ2-3; clone size: few; CDR3 length: 13; V gene: TRBV5-4; CDR3 DNA: TGTGCCAGCAGCTCCCTGAGCGTGGATACGCAGTATTTT; CDR3 protein: CASSSLSVDTQYF
D gene: .; J gene: TRBJ2-3; clone size: .; CDR3 length: 13; V gene: TRBV11-3; CDR3 DNA: TGTGCCAGCAGCCCGGGAGGCACAGATACGCAGTATTTT; CDR3 protein: CASSPGGTDTQYF
D gene: TRBD2; J gene: TRBJ2-5; clone size: .; CDR3 length: 16; V gene: TRBV6-5; CDR3 DNA: TGTGCCAGCAGTTACTCGCCGGGGGGGGGACAAGAGACCCAGTACTTC; CDR3 protein: CASSYSPGGGQETQYF
D gene: .; J gene: TRBJ2-3; clone size: .; CDR3 length: 14; V gene: TRBV6-5; CDR3 DNA: TGTGCCAGCACCCCAGGGGGGCGGGTCGATACGCAGTATTTT; CDR3 protein: CASTPGGRVDTQYF
D gene: TRBD2; J gene: TRBJ2-3; clone size: .; CDR3 length: 15; V gene: TRBV5-1; CDR3 DNA: TGCGCCAGCAGCTTGGAGCGGGGGGCCCCGGATACGCAGTATTTT; CDR3 protein: CASSLERGAPDTQYF
D gene: TRBD2; J gene: TRBJ2-5; clone size: .; CDR3 length: 21; V gene: TRBV6-7; CDR3 DNA: TGTGCCAGCAGTTACAAGAGAAGGATCCCCGGTGGGCGGGAGGTACGGGAGACCCAGTACTTC; CDR3 protein: CASSYKRRIPGGREVRETQYF
D gene: .; J gene: TRBJ1-6; clone size: .; CDR3 length: 17; V gene: TRBV21-1; CDR3 DNA: TGTGCCAGCAGCGCCCAGGGGGGAGACAGGGGTGATTCACCCCTCCACTTT; CDR3 protein: CASSAQGGDRGDSPLHF
D gene: TRBD2; J gene: TRBJ2-7; clone size: .; CDR3 length: 16; V gene: TRBV5-4; CDR3 DNA: TGTGCCAGCAGCCAGGGGCTAGCGGGAGGGACCTACGAGCAGTACTTC; CDR3 protein: CASSQGLAGGTYEQYF
D gene: .; J gene: TRBJ1-2; clone size: .; CDR3 length: 16; V gene: TRBV28; CDR3 DNA: TGTGCCAGCAGTTTCCCCGCCTGGACAGTTAACTATGGCTACACCTTC; CDR3 protein: CASSFPAWTVNYGYTF
D gene: .; J gene: TRBJ2-3; clone size: .; CDR3 length: 13; V gene: TRBV5-1; CDR3 DNA: TGCGCCAGCAGATCGTCTAGCACAGATACGCAGTATTTT; CDR3 protein: CASRSSSTDTQYF
D gene: .; J gene: TRBJ2-7; clone size: .; CDR3 length: 17; V gene: TRBV6-2/TRBV6-3; CDR3 DNA: TGTGCCAGCAGCCATATTCCCCCGGGGAGCGCCGGCTACGAGCAGTACTTC; CDR3 protein: CASSHIPPGSAGYEQYF
D gene: TRBD2; J gene: TRBJ2-1; clone size: .; CDR3 length: 15; V gene: TRBV27; CDR3 DNA: TGTGCCAGCACCGGAGGGACTAGCGGGTACAATGAGCAGTTCTTC; CDR3 protein: CASTGGTSGYNEQFF